Presented here are 3 T cell receptor beta chains from one specimen sequenced in a study of radiotherapy plus CTLA-4 blockade in lung cancer. Data came from immunoSEQ multiplex PCR; TCRdb stores just in-frame clones and leaves some out. Among tens of thousands of clones listed, 73% were seen once. The material sequenced was peripheral blood, taken from a patient treated with radiotherapy plus ipilimumab. These receptors all stem from a human donor with non-small cell lung cancer who had stable disease on radiotherapy plus ipilimumab.

The chain carries TRBV5-1 and TRBJ2-1; D is ambiguous. Germline-derived CDR1 and CDR2 are SGHRS and YFSETQ. V was pared by 3 bases and J by 1 base, with 8 bases between. This CDR3 spans 14 amino acids. CDR3 region: CASSSLGSYNEQFF. DNA for the CDR3: TGCGCCAGCAGCTCCCTGGGGTCCTACAATGAGCAGTTCTTC.

The chain uses TRBV5-4 and TRBJ1-2, with 7 bases aligning to TRBD1. The CDR3 is made up of 15 amino acids. V trimming: 2 bases; J trimming: 7 bases; junction bases outside the gene matches: 11. Germline V gene lookup returns CDR1 SGHNT and CDR2 YYREEE (reference sequence). In DNA form, the CDR3 reads TGTGCCAGCAGCTTCATTGGGCAGGGGGTTGTTGGCTACACCTTC. Translating gives CASSFIGQGVVGYTF.

The chain uses TRBV7-8 and TRBJ2-7, with 10 bases lining up with TRBD2. There are 18 residues in the CDR3. V shed 5 bases, J shed 3 bases, and the junction held 16 bases outside the gene matches. Germline V gene lookup returns CDR1 SGHVS and CDR2 FQNEAQ. Here the CDR3 DNA reads TGTGCCAGCAGCCCTACGACTAGCGGGTTCCGTCGGTTCTACGAGCAGTACTTC. Its translation: CASSPTTSGFRRFYEQYF.